This T cell receptor beta chain stems from a study of blood T cell repertoires in COVID-19 (dated by TCRdb to 2020 to 2021). Regarding the research as a whole: Samples covering the acute and convalescent phases of COVID-19 were provided by collaborators in the United States, Italy and Spain. Subjects who had been exposed to COVID-19, were actively infected with it, or had recovered from it provided the deeply sampled blood TCRbeta repertoires that made up the dataset. The repertoires were released in a freely available public database meant as a resource for research on the immune response to SARS-CoV-2. Where HLA class I and class II types were available, the types were taken from metadata supplied by the sample provider, not from assay-based typing. Nearly every sample came with metadata listing a de-identified subject ID, COVID-19 status, age in years and sex. Samples came from the ongoing ImmuneRACE study (first 160 participants) plus 1,254 subjects from 6 global collaborators. The material from the prospective study consisted of cDNA or gDNA derived from T cells, B-cell-depleted T cells, or PBMCs. What the work shows at the level of the full study, not this receptor alone: Clinical and demographic metadata were provided uncurated, with the amount varying by source and participant.

TCRbeta CDR3 regions were amplified from genomic DNA by means of the immunoSEQ Assay, a bias-controlled multiplex PCR. The paper's data handling went like this. The number of nucleated cells in each sample was estimated by amplification of reference gene primers within the assay. To quantify the absolute abundance of each unique TCRbeta CDR3 rearrangement, sequence reads were collapsed and filtered. For each sample, productive Simpson clonality was calculated as the square root of Simpson's diversity index over productive rearrangements. Drawn from immuneACCESS, this table holds only the in-frame rearrangements with V and J called that TCRdb kept. Clones are partly lost; checked studies trace under half to an unresolved V gene and leave the rest unexplained. The V and J calls and clone size are taken from that table; D and trimming were inferred from the DNA. In all, the sample holds about 160,000 clones, and 60% to 85% of those were seen once. The ten largest clones capture around 2.8% of the sample.

With respect to this clone: Its cognate antigen has yet to be identified. No base qualities exist here, and no much larger clone lies one base off it.

Each collaborating institution followed its own protocols to collect whole blood in K2EDTA tubes. For TCRbeta analysis, collaborators shipped samples in one of three forms: frozen whole blood, isolated PBMCs, or DNA extracted from either of those sample types. The CDR3 starts with the cysteine, ends with the phenylalanine, and has 15 residues. Only the CDR3 DNA stays, 45 bases, in frame from base 1. Trimming costs V 3 bases and J 0 bases, and their ends lie 11 bases apart. Based on the germline V gene (reference sequence), the CDR1 and CDR2 sequences are SGHNT and YYREEE. The specimen was peripheral blood. This TCR came from a man between 65 and 85 years old with acute or convalescent COVID-19. The V and J genes are TRBV5-4 and TRBJ2-3; 6 matching bases give a weak D call of TRBD2. The nucleotides read TGTGCCAGCAGCTCGACCGGGGGTAGCACAGATACGCAGTATTTT. Translated, this gives CASSSTGGSTDTQYF.